These T cell receptor beta chains were read from a single sample in a study of T cell repertoires in cytomegalovirus infection. TCRdb re-analysed the reads in MiXCR, keeping a single row per CDR3 protein. The sample has some 590,000 distinct CDR3 sequences, around two fifths seen once; the top ten hold about half. The antigens for these receptors are not known. The starting material was cultured PBMCs, obtained from culture after CMV antigen stimulation. These receptor sequences come from a human donor in good health (CMV status not recorded). Some clones in this sample may be carry-over from other donors' samples. CDR3s include the opening cysteine and the closing phenylalanine or tryptophan. Each record gives: J gene, D gene, V gene, clone size, CDR3 protein, CDR3 DNA. The D gene is left open where the match is weak. Part of the rows lack a size; the others show once, few, many or a class for expanded clones.

TRBJ1-1 | - | TRBV7-9 | - | CASSSRGMGDTEAFF | TGTGCCAGCAGCTCTCGGGGAATGGGGGACACTGAAGCTTTCTTT
TRBJ2-5 | - | TRBV27 | - | CASSPPSGVENQGKTQYF | TGTGCCAGCTCCCCCCCGTCGGGGGTAGAAAACCAGGGAAAGACCCAGTACTTC
TRBJ1-1 | - | TRBV7-8 | few | CASSFAGGTEAFF | TGTGCCAGCAGCTTTGCGGGGGGAACTGAAGCTTTCTTT
TRBJ2-1 | - | TRBV29-1 | - | CSVGGPYNEQFF | TGCAGCGTTGGGGGGCCCTACAATGAGCAGTTCTTC
TRBJ1-5 | - | TRBV19 | - | CASSPTSGVGLDQPQHF | TGTGCCAGTAGTCCCACTTCAGGGGTTGGGTTGGATCAGCCCCAGCATTTT
TRBJ2-7 | - | TRBV7-2 | - | CASSLWLGTYEQYF | TGTGCCAGCAGCCTCTGGTTAGGGACCTACGAGCAGTACTTC
TRBJ2-1 | - | TRBV7-2 | - | CASSSDLLNEQFF | TGTGCCAGCAGCTCGGACCTTCTCAATGAGCAGTTCTTC
TRBJ2-1 | TRBD2 | TRBV12-3/TRBV12-4 | once | CASSRGTNLNEQFF | TGTGCCAGCAGCCGGGGGACTAACCTCAATGAGCAGTTCTTC
TRBJ2-3 | - | TRBV5-4 | many | CASSAGENTDTQYF | TGTGCCAGCAGCGCCGGGGAGAACACAGATACGCAGTATTTT
TRBJ2-3 | TRBD2 | TRBV7-8 | - | CASSLVPGLARTDTQYF | TGTGCCAGCAGCTTAGTACCGGGACTAGCGCGCACAGATACGCAGTATTTT
TRBJ2-3 | - | TRBV7-2 | many | CASSLAEDGTDTQYF | TGTGCCAGCAGCTTAGCTGAGGATGGTACGGATACGCAGTATTTT
TRBJ1-1 | - | TRBV7-2 | - | CASSVRGSFTEAFF | TGTGCCAGCAGCGTCCGGGGGAGCTTCACTGAAGCTTTCTTT
TRBJ2-1 | TRBD1 | TRBV2 | - | CASQDRATYNEQFF | TGTGCCAGCCAGGACAGGGCGACCTACAATGAGCAGTTCTTC
TRBJ2-5 | - | TRBV28 | - | CASSLSQGPQETQYF | TGTGCCAGCAGTTTGTCACAGGGCCCGCAAGAGACCCAGTACTTC
TRBJ1-2 | - | TRBV7-9 | - | CASSLGAHYGYTF | TGTGCCAGCAGCTTAGGTGCGCACTATGGCTACACCTTC
TRBJ2-5 | - | TRBV5-1 | - | CASSLERPQETQYF | TGCGCCAGCAGCTTGGAACGGCCCCAAGAGACCCAGTACTTC
TRBJ2-2 | TRBD1 | TRBV24-1 | - | CATSDVNTGVGDTGELFF | TGTGCCACCAGTGACGTTAACACAGGGGTCGGGGACACCGGGGAGCTGTTTTTT
TRBJ2-1 | TRBD2 | TRBV6-5 | - | CASSAGGWIWEQFF | TGTGCCAGCTCGGCGGGGGGGTGGATTTGGGAGCAGTTCTTC
TRBJ2-2 | - | TRBV5-4 | few | CASSLAFSANTGELFF | TGTGCCAGCAGCTTGGCCTTTAGCGCGAACACCGGGGAGCTGTTTTTT
TRBJ1-3 | - | TRBV6-8 | few | CASSYEGGAAGNTIYF | TGTGCCAGCAGTTACGAGGGGGGCGCCGCTGGAAACACCATATATTTT
TRBJ2-7 | - | TRBV4-3 | - | CASSQVTGQEQYF | TGCGCCAGCAGCCAAGTCACCGGGCAAGAGCAGTACTTC
TRBJ1-2 | TRBD1 | TRBV7-8 | few | CASSLAQQTGDGYTF | TGTGCCAGCAGCTTAGCGCAGCAGACAGGGGACGGCTACACCTTC
TRBJ1-6 | - | TRBV6-1 | - | CAIRRLRNSPLHF | TGTGCCATCCGTAGACTGAGAAATTCACCCCTCCACTTT
TRBJ2-3 | - | TRBV7-2 | - | CASSSLWGTDTQYF | TGTGCCAGCAGCTCCCTCTGGGGAACAGATACGCAGTATTTT
TRBJ2-1 | TRBD2 | TRBV7-9 | - | CASSLEGLAGGGEQFF | TGTGCCAGCAGCTTAGAGGGACTAGCGGGAGGAGGCGAGCAGTTCTTC
TRBJ2-6 | - | TRBV7-8 | - | CASSLAMYLSGANVLTF | TGTGCCAGCAGCTTAGCGATGTACCTCTCTGGGGCCAACGTCCTGACTTTC
TRBJ2-1 | TRBD2 | TRBV24-1 | few | CATSDWTSAEQFF | TGTGCCACCAGTGACTGGACTAGCGCTGAGCAGTTCTTC
TRBJ2-1 | TRBD2 | TRBV20-1 | - | CSASLVRESSYNEQFF | TGCAGTGCTAGTCTAGTGCGGGAGTCGTCCTACAATGAGCAGTTCTTC
TRBJ2-7 | TRBD2 | TRBV7-2 | few | CASSLGAGVVYEQYF | TGTGCCAGCAGCTTAGGGGCGGGAGTAGTATACGAGCAGTACTTC
TRBJ2-2 | TRBD2 | TRBV20-1 | - | CSASGRDTGELFF | TGCAGTGCTAGCGGGAGGGACACCGGGGAGCTGTTTTTT
TRBJ1-1 | - | TRBV4-1 | once | CASSQGPGTEAFF | TGCGCCAGCAGCCAAGGTCCGGGCACTGAAGCTTTCTTT
TRBJ2-3 | TRBD1 | TRBV29-1 | - | CSVEALGTEPTDTQYF | TGCAGCGTTGAAGCTCTGGGGACAGAGCCCACAGATACGCAGTATTTT
TRBJ2-5 | TRBD2 | TRBV4-3 | - | CASSPLADQETQYF | TGCGCCAGCAGCCCCCTAGCGGACCAAGAGACCCAGTACTTC
TRBJ2-7 | - | TRBV7-8 | - | CASSLGGDWDYEQYF | TGTGCCAGCAGCTTAGGCGGGGATTGGGACTACGAGCAGTACTTC
TRBJ1-2 | - | TRBV7-9 | - | CASREGSYGYTF | TGTGCCAGCAGAGAAGGGAGCTATGGCTACACCTTC
TRBJ2-1 | - | TRBV7-6 | - | CASSLDKGLHNEQFF | TGTGCCAGCAGCTTAGATAAGGGACTTCACAATGAGCAGTTCTTC
TRBJ1-6 | TRBD1 | TRBV19 | few | CCRTGLSPLHF | TGTTGTAGGACAGGGCTATCACCCCTCCACTTT
TRBJ1-5 | - | TRBV2 | - | CASRQDVGYSNQPQHF | TGTGCCAGCAGACAGGACGTCGGATATAGCAATCAGCCCCAGCATTTT